This TCR beta chain emerged from a study of T cell repertoires in aging, cancer and after chemotherapy. Study as a whole: Donors were grouped into six age bands spanning 30 or younger through 70 or older. Study results and limitations: Compared with age-matched healthy donors, untreated hematological or solid cancer patients showed higher blood TCR clonality. Median generation probability rose over the chemotherapy interval in each cancer cohort, suggesting rebound thymic output.

TCR beta rearrangements were amplified from peripheral blood genomic DNA. Comment on this clonotype: The antigen is not known.

TRB rearrangements spanning V, D and J were amplified using mixed TRB-A/B primers. TCRdb itself ran the multiplex PCR reads through MiXCR, one entry per CDR3 protein. The sample holds around 2,100 distinct CDR3 sequences, around 30% seen once. The sequencing input was blood. The sequence was collected from a human donor with a solid tumor.

The CDR3 DNA follows: TGTGCCAGCAGCCCGGAGGTGAGGGGCGCTGAAGCTTTCTTT. It codes for CASSPEVRGAEAFF. The V and J genes are TRBV5-4 and TRBJ1-1, with D possibly being TRBD1 (5 bases). The CDR3 contains 14 residues. V lost 4 bases, J lost 6 bases, and 16 bases lay in between. Germline V gene sequence: CDR1 SGHNT, CDR2 YYREEE (reference sequence).